This T cell receptor (beta chain) was identified in a study of T cells after yellow fever vaccination. V lost 3 bases and J lost 7; bases outside the gene matches: 3. The CDR3 loop spans 13 amino acids. Germline V CDR1 and CDR2: SGDLS, YYNGEE. Overall study findings and caveats: Repertoires sorted by FACS could include abundant clonotypes that are contaminants from the bulk population.

Making TCR cDNA involved 5'RACE template switching, which added UMIs and a universal primer site. MiXCR was run by TCRdb on the 5' RACE reads, yielding one entry per CDR3 protein. The sample consists of over 110,000 distinct CDR3 sequences, 7.7% of them appearing once. At least ten counts were recorded for this clonotype. Its specificity is not known. Sequences were derived from CD4+ T cells sorted from PBMCs, sampled 5 days after the yellow fever booster vaccination. The sequence came from a man younger than 40 who received the YFV17D yellow fever vaccine. The chain couples TRBV9 to TRBJ1-1, with 10 positions matching TRBD1. DNA of the CDR3: TGTGCCAGCAGCGGCGGACAGGGGGTTGAAGCTTTCTTT. Translation gives CASSGGQGVEAFF. The full variable domain, rest sourced from reference TRBV9 and TRBJ1-1, is DSGVTQTPKHLITATGQRVTLRCSPRSGDLSVYWYQQSLDQGLQFLIQYYNGEERAKGNILERFSAQQFPDLHSELNLSSLELGDSALYFCASSGGQGVEAFFGQGTRLTVV.